This TCR beta chain was recorded in a study of radiotherapy plus CTLA-4 blockade in lung cancer. General study results and limits: After radiotherapy and ipilimumab, tumor-derived clones expanded in peripheral blood.

Sequencing used immunoSEQ multiplex PCR; TCRdb keeps in-frame clones, though not all of them. The table lists some 49,000 clones, approximately 81% of them singletons. Germline assignment: CDR1 LNHDA and CDR2 SQIVND (reference sequence). There are 14 residues in the CDR3. V was clipped by 6 bases and J by 3 bases, with 13 bases between them. Points on this clone: The target antigen is unknown.

The chain employs TRBV19 and TRBJ2-3, with D possibly TRBD2 on 6 matching bases. This sample comprised peripheral blood, obtained from a patient treated with radiotherapy plus ipilimumab. The receptor's source is a human donor with non-small cell lung cancer whose response to radiotherapy plus ipilimumab could not be evaluated. The CDR3 bases are TGTGCCAGTAGCCTAGGAGGGATTACAGATACGCAGTATTTT. Translating gives CASSLGGITDTQYF. Complete variable domain (other parts from reference TRBV19 and TRBJ2-3): DGGITQSPKYLFRKEGQNVTLSCEQNLNHDAMYWYRQDPGQGLRLIYYSQIVNDFQKGDIAEGYSVSREKKESFPLTVTSAQKNPTAFYLCASSLGGITDTQYFGPGTRLTVL.